This passage covers 30 T cell receptor beta chains from one sample sequenced in a study of T cells in Graves' hyperthyroidism and ophthalmopathy. Amplification of TCR beta CDR3 regions used RNA as the template. HTBI primers were used for first-round RT-PCR of the TCR CDR3. TCRdb passed the multiplex PCR reads through MiXCR, listing each CDR3 protein once. Among around 760,000 distinct CDR3 sequences listed, roughly a third were seen once. The sequenced sample was blood. These TCRs come from a woman aged 40 to 50 with Graves' hyperthyroidism.

The chain combines TRBV4-3 with TRBJ1-1; D may be TRBD1 (5 bases). Trimming took off 0 bases at V and 4 bases at J, with 9 bases between the two ends. The CDR3 totals 14 residues. Per the germline V gene, CDR1 is LGHNA and CDR2 is YSLEER. The CDR3 DNA is TGCGCCAGCAGCCAAGAAGTAGGGACCACTGAAGCTTTCTTT. Translated: CASSQEVGTTEAFF.

This clonotype was observed at least ten times. This chain uses TRBV12-3 or TRBV12-4 with TRBJ1-2; D is unresolved. V lost 5 bases to trimming and J lost 8 bases, with 18 bases between them. CDR3 length: 14 residues. CDR3 in amino acids: CASSAQAYPGGYTF. The CDR3, as DNA: TGTGCCAGCAGTGCCCAAGCCTACCCAGGAGGCTACACCTTC.

This clonotype was counted ten times or more. The chain uses TRBV29-1 and TRBJ2-5; 10 bases are a match to TRBD1. The CDR3 extends over 14 amino acids. The junction had 9 bases not matched to a gene; V was cut back by 7 bases and J by 4 bases. CDR1 and CDR2 (germline): SQVTM, ANQGSEA. The CDR3 sequence: CSATNWDRGETQYF. In nucleotides, the CDR3 is TGCAGCGCTACCAACTGGGACAGGGGAGAGACCCAGTACTTC.

This clonotype was detected many times. The chain joins TRBV4-3 to TRBJ2-7, with 8 bases matching TRBD2. Germline-derived CDR1 and CDR2 are LGHNA and YSLEER. The V and J ends lost 4 bases and 2 bases, in that order; junction bases with no gene match: 7. The CDR3 is 15 amino acids. CDR3 residues: CASSPIAGQTYEQYF. CDR3 nucleotides: TGCGCCAGCAGCCCGATAGCGGGGCAGACCTACGAGCAGTACTTC.

CDR3 in amino acids: CASSWSSGSRRETQYF. The DNA for the CDR3 is TGTGCCAGCAGCTGGTCTAGCGGGAGCCGGAGGGAGACCCAGTACTTC. This chain links TRBV7-2 with TRBJ2-5, with 10 bases that match TRBD2. After removal of 4 bases from V and 5 bases from J, the junction contained 10 bases not matched to a gene. This CDR3 comprises 16 residues. From germline, CDR1 is SGHTA and CDR2 FQGNSA.

Concerning this clonotype itself: Its ends do not fully match the called genes, so a read error is possible. V and J are TRBV10-3 and TRBJ2-7, with 7 bases lining up with TRBD1. The CDR3 is made up of 14 amino acids. Germline assignment: CDR1 ENHRY and CDR2 SYGVKD. The CDR3 reads CASSYLGQSLQQYF. The CDR3 coding sequence is TGTGCCAGCAGTTATTTGGGACAGAGCTTACAGCAGTACTTC.

This clonotype was observed at least ten times. The gene calls are TRBV10-3 and TRBJ1-2, with D unresolved. This CDR3 comprises 14 residues. V lost 0 bases and J lost 4, with 9 bases in between. Germline V gene data show CDR1 as ENHRY and CDR2 as SYGVKD. For the CDR3, the DNA is TGTGCCATCAGTGAGTCGAGGGCAGGCTATGGCTACACCTTC. This sequence encodes CAISESRAGYGYTF.

This chain connects TRBV10-1 to TRBJ1-2; 8 positions agree with TRBD1. Germline assignment: CDR1 WNHNN and CDR2 SYGVQD (reference sequence). The CDR3 covers 14 residues. With 8 bases clipped from V and 7 bases from J, the junction kept 12 bases outside the gene matches. CDR3: CASQGGQGASGYTF. The CDR3 DNA sequence: TGCGCCAGCCAGGGTGGGCAGGGGGCATCTGGCTACACCTTC.

The chain couples TRBV9 to TRBJ2-2; weak D call: TRBD1 (5 bases). Germline lookup yields CDR1 SGDLS and CDR2 YYNGEE. The V end lost 0 bases, the J end lost 1 base, and 10 bases lay between the germline ends. There are 16 residues in the CDR3. CDR3 nucleotide sequence: TGTGCCAGCAGCGTAGGGAGCAGGGAGAACACCGGGGAGCTGTTTTTT. Protein product: CASSVGSRENTGELFF.

With regard to this clonotype: Given a much more abundant clone one base away, this may be a read error. The rearrangement links TRBV10-3 to TRBJ1-2; possibly TRBD1 for D (5 bases). V shed 4 bases and J shed 4 bases, with 13 bases lying between them. Germline CDR1 and CDR2: ENHRY and SYGVKD. The CDR3 length is 14 residues. The CDR3 DNA follows: TGTGCCATCAGTGGGACATCCTTACTCTATGGCTACACCTTC. Translated: CAISGTSLLYGYTF.

The rearrangement joins TRBV19 to TRBJ2-3; no definite D call. The CDR3 spans 12 residues. Germline CDR1 reads LNHDA; CDR2 reads SQIVND (reference sequence). Trimming took off 5 bases at V and 1 base at J, with 4 bases between the two ends. CDR3 sequence (DNA): TGTGCCAGTAGTTCAGGCACAGATACGCAGTATTTT. It yields the protein CASSSGTDTQYF.

The chain joins TRBV12-3 or TRBV12-4 to TRBJ2-7; D possibly corresponds to TRBD2 (6 bases). The CDR3 has 13 residues. Deletions cut 6 bases from V and 3 bases from J, with 12 bases between. The CDR3 bases are TGTGCCAGCAGGGCCCCCGGGGGCTACGAGCAGTACTTC. Its translation is CASRAPGGYEQYF.

This clonotype was counted many times. This chain joins TRBV5-1 and TRBJ1-1, with no clear D. With 2 bases removed from V and 0 bases from J, the gap between germline ends came to 11 bases. This CDR3 has 15 residues. CDR1 and CDR2 from the germline V gene are SGHRS and YFSETQ. CDR3 sequence (DNA): TGCGCCAGCAGCTTCGGGCCGCCCATGAACACTGAAGCTTTCTTT. Translating it yields CASSFGPPMNTEAFF.

Many counts were recorded for this clonotype. The rearrangement links TRBV10-3 to TRBJ2-5, with 7 bases that match TRBD1. The length of the CDR3 is 14 residues. CDR1 is ENHRY, CDR2 SYGVKD, per germline. V lost 6 bases to trimming and J lost 2 bases; unmatched junction nucleotides: 6. CDR3 DNA sequence: TGTGCCATCAGGCCGACAGGGACACAAGAGACCCAGTACTTC. It specifies CAIRPTGTQETQYF.

This clonotype was seen ten or more times. The V and J genes are TRBV29-1 and TRBJ1-5, with TRBD1 identical over 8 bases. The CDR3 contains 14 residues. Germline assignment: CDR1 SQVTM and CDR2 ANQGSEA. V trimming: 6 bases; J trimming: 4 bases; junction bases outside the gene matches: 8. The CDR3 bases are TGCAGCGTCCTGACAGGGGCACGAAATCAGCCCCAGCATTTT. Its protein is CSVLTGARNQPQHF.

This clonotype showed up many times. The chain links TRBV20-1 to TRBJ2-5; 7 bases are a match to TRBD2. The germline V gene encodes CDR1 DFQATT and CDR2 SNEGSKA (reference sequence). Germline trimming cut 4 bases from V and 2 bases from J; bases unmatched to any gene: 7. This CDR3 has 14 amino acids. Here the CDR3 reads CSAMGLAEQETQYF. In DNA, the CDR3 is TGCAGTGCTATGGGGCTAGCGGAACAAGAGACCCAGTACTTC.

This clonotype was observed a single time. The chain joins TRBV15 to TRBJ1-3; D is possibly TRBD1 (5 bases). V was pared by 10 bases and J by 4 bases, with 17 bases between. The CDR3 totals 14 residues. CDR1 and CDR2 from the germline V gene are LNHNV and YYDKDF (reference sequence). CDR3 residues: CASSAGSGGNTIYF. In DNA, the CDR3 is TGTGCCAGCTCAGCAGGGTCCGGAGGAAACACCATATATTTT.

This clonotype was detected ten times or more. V usage is TRBV10-3 and J usage is TRBJ1-4, with D tentatively TRBD1 (5 bases). This CDR3 has 15 amino acids. Trimming shortened V by 4 bases and J by 7 bases, and 16 bases separated the two germline ends. Looked up from germline, CDR1 is ENHRY and CDR2 is SYGVKD. This CDR3 reads CAISVSGTGTEKLFF. In DNA form, the CDR3 reads TGTGCCATCAGTGTCTCCGGGACCGGAACTGAAAAACTGTTTTTT.

V is TRBV29-1 and J is TRBJ1-5, with a tentative D call TRBD1 (5 bases). The germline gives CDR1 SQVTM, CDR2 ANQGSEA. This CDR3 contains 14 residues. The V and J ends lost 6 bases and 3 bases respectively, with 15 bases between them. The CDR3 loop is CSVTHSGPNQPQHF. The CDR3 coding sequence is TGCAGCGTCACGCATTCAGGGCCCAATCAGCCCCAGCATTTT.

This clonotype was picked up a small number of times. J is TRBJ1-5 and V is TRBV10-3, with D tentatively TRBD1 (5 bases). Deletions cut 10 bases from V and 4 bases from J, with 17 bases between. The CDR3 length is 14 residues. Germline values: CDR1 ENHRY, CDR2 SYGVKD. The CDR3 DNA follows: TGTGCCAGCACCGCGATAGGGGTAAATCAGCCCCAGCATTTT. Protein: CASTAIGVNQPQHF.

This clonotype was counted between two and nine times. The chain is built from TRBV7-3 and TRBJ1-5, with 10 positions matching TRBD1. Germline trimming cut 6 bases from V and 7 bases from J; bases unmatched to any gene: 15. CDR1 and CDR2 (germline): SGHTA, FQGTGA. This CDR3 region has 17 residues. The CDR3 DNA is TGTGCCAGCAGTTTGTTGTTTGACAGGGGGCTGGGGCAGCCCCAGCATTTT. It yields the protein CASSLLFDRGLGQPQHF.

J is TRBJ1-6 and V is TRBV10-2; perhaps TRBD1 as D (5 bases). CDR3 length: 12 amino acids. Trimming cost V 6 bases and J 10 bases, with 10 bases left between them. Looked up from germline, CDR1 is WSHSY and CDR2 is SAAADI. CDR3 protein: CASSLGASPLHF. The CDR3 nucleotides are TGCGCCAGCAGCCTCGGGGCCTCACCCCTCCACTTT.

This clonotype was seen a handful of times. The V gene is TRBV7-2, the J gene TRBJ2-2; D could derive from TRBD1 or TRBD2 (5 bases each). CDR3 length: 16 amino acids. Trimming stripped 4 bases from V and 1 base from J, with 13 bases between. CDR1 is SGHTA and CDR2 is FQGNSA in the germline V gene. The CDR3 is CASSSSPGQNTGELFF. The DNA for the CDR3 is TGTGCCAGCAGCTCCTCTCCGGGGCAGAACACCGGGGAGCTGTTTTTT.

This sequence joins TRBV7-3 and TRBJ2-7; either TRBD1 or TRBD2 may supply D (6 bases each). The CDR3 covers 18 residues. CDR1 is SGHTA and CDR2 is FQGTGA in the germline V gene. V lost 3 bases and J lost 1, with 22 bases in between. The CDR3 region has the DNA TGTGCCAGCAGCTTTGTGGGGGCCTTAGGGGGGTTGTCCTACGAGCAGTACTTC. Encoded protein: CASSFVGALGGLSYEQYF.

This clonotype was observed a few times. This chain links TRBV20-1 with TRBJ1-1, with 11 bases identical to TRBD1. The CDR3 sequence is 15 residues long. Trimming cost V 3 bases and J 5 bases; bases outside gene matches: 8. Per the germline V gene, CDR1 is DFQATT and CDR2 is SNEGSKA (reference sequence). In nucleotides, the CDR3 is TGCAGTGCTAGTGAGGACAGGGGGCGCAGGACTGAAGCTTTCTTT. This encodes CSASEDRGRRTEAFF.

Many counts were recorded for this clonotype. The gene calls are TRBV25-1 and TRBJ1-2; the D is unclear. Between the trimmed V and J ends, which lost 4 bases and 0 bases, there was a span of 24 bases. The CDR3 totals 19 residues. Germline V gene data show CDR1 as MGHDK and CDR2 as SYGVNS. The CDR3 DNA sequence: TGTGCCAGCAGTGTAGGCACGGACTGGGTACTACCAGCTAACTATGGCTACACCTTC. This translates into CASSVGTDWVLPANYGYTF.

V gene TRBV10-3 combines with J gene TRBJ2-2; 9 positions agree with TRBD1. The germline V gene encodes CDR1 ENHRY and CDR2 SYGVKD. This CDR3 spans 15 amino acids. The ends lost 6 bases at V and 1 base at J; junction bases unmatched: 3. DNA of the CDR3: TGTGCCATCAGCACAGGGGGCTTGAACACCGGGGAGCTGTTTTTT. Protein sequence: CAISTGGLNTGELFF.

The V gene is TRBV13, the J gene TRBJ2-7, with D unclear. The germline V gene has CDR1 PRHDT and CDR2 FYEKMQ (reference sequence). V shed 0 bases and J shed 1 base, with 16 bases lying between them. The CDR3 covers 17 residues. The DNA for the CDR3 is TGTGCCAGCAGCTTAGGTGTACCGCAACTCCTATCCTACGAGCAGTACTTC. Translated: CASSLGVPQLLSYEQYF.

The rearrangement joins TRBV5-1 to TRBJ1-1; the match to TRBD1 covers 8 bases. Germline CDR1 and CDR2: SGHRS and YFSETQ. This CDR3 has 16 amino acids. With V trimmed by 0 bases and J by 1 base, 5 bases remained unmatched. This CDR3 is CASSLAGTGKNTEAFF. The CDR3 DNA reads TGCGCCAGCAGCTTGGCCGGGACAGGAAAGAACACTGAAGCTTTCTTT.

On this clonotype itself: A much larger clone is a single base away; this may be a read error. CDR3 residues: CTSSRDRVEKLFF. The CDR3 coding sequence is TGTACCAGCAGCCGAGACAGGGTCGAAAAACTGTTTTTT. The V gene is TRBV7-9, the J gene TRBJ1-4; 7 bases fit TRBD1. Germline V CDR1 and CDR2: SEHNR, FQNEAQ (reference sequence). The CDR3 extends over 13 amino acids.